Listed below are T cell receptor beta chains from one sample, sequenced in a study of blood T cell repertoires in COVID-19. Clones were read by immunoSEQ multiplex PCR, and TCRdb kept only the in-frame ones, dropping some. Of around 70,000 clones listed, about four fifths are singletons. Sequenced input: peripheral blood. These receptors originate from a human donor in a cohort sampled during active COVID-19. The CDR3 runs from the conserved cysteine through the conserved F or W. D genes are given only for firm matches. For some rows the clone size is stated as once, few or many, or as a class when expanded; others skip it.

v_call: TRBV30; j_call: TRBJ2-7; d_call: TRBD2; clone_size: once; cdr3_nt: TGTGCCTGGAGCCCAAGGGGACTATACTACGAGCAGTACTTC; cdr3_aa: CAWSPRGLYYEQYF
v_call: TRBV5-1; j_call: TRBJ1-3; d_call: -; clone_size: -; cdr3_nt: TGCGCCAGCAGCTTGGCTCAGGGAAGAAACACCATATATTTT; cdr3_aa: CASSLAQGRNTIYF
v_call: TRBV7-9; j_call: TRBJ2-7; d_call: -; clone_size: -; cdr3_nt: TGTGCCAGCAGCTTAGTTCTAGTCTACGAGCAGTACTTC; cdr3_aa: CASSLVLVYEQYF
v_call: TRBV28; j_call: TRBJ1-5; d_call: -; clone_size: few; cdr3_nt: TGTGCCAGCAGAACGGGGGGAAGCAATCAGCCCCAGCATTTT; cdr3_aa: CASRTGGSNQPQHF
v_call: TRBV11-3; j_call: TRBJ2-1; d_call: TRBD2; clone_size: -; cdr3_nt: TGTGCCAGCAGCTTACGCAGCGGGAGTGACAATGAGCAGTTCTTC; cdr3_aa: CASSLRSGSDNEQFF
v_call: TRBV30; j_call: TRBJ2-7; d_call: TRBD2; clone_size: -; cdr3_nt: TGTGCCTGGAGTCGGGGAGGACTAGCCGCATACGAGCAGTACTTC; cdr3_aa: CAWSRGGLAAYEQYF
v_call: TRBV27; j_call: TRBJ1-2; d_call: -; clone_size: once; cdr3_nt: TGTGCCAGCAGTTTATCCCGGGACATTTTAGGCGATGGCTACACCTTC; cdr3_aa: CASSLSRDILGDGYTF
v_call: TRBV6-2/TRBV6-3; j_call: TRBJ2-3; d_call: -; clone_size: -; cdr3_nt: TGTGCCAGCAGTTACTGGGGCGGGAACACAGATACGCAGTATTTT; cdr3_aa: CASSYWGGNTDTQYF
v_call: TRBV10-3; j_call: TRBJ1-2; d_call: -; clone_size: -; cdr3_nt: TGTGCCATCAGTGTGAGGGCTACTAACTATGGCTACACCTTC; cdr3_aa: CAISVRATNYGYTF
v_call: TRBV6-5; j_call: TRBJ1-2; d_call: TRBD1; clone_size: -; cdr3_nt: TGTGCCAGCAGTTATGGACAGGGTAGGGGCTACACCTTC; cdr3_aa: CASSYGQGRGYTF
v_call: TRBV7-3; j_call: TRBJ2-1; d_call: TRBD1; clone_size: -; cdr3_nt: TGTGCCAGCAGCTTAGTCCAGGGGGCTTACAATGAGCAGTTCTTC; cdr3_aa: CASSLVQGAYNEQFF
v_call: TRBV7-8; j_call: TRBJ1-6; d_call: -; clone_size: few; cdr3_nt: TGTGCCAGCAGCTTAGGGATGGGGAGGTCACCCCTCCACTTT; cdr3_aa: CASSLGMGRSPLHF
v_call: TRBV18; j_call: TRBJ2-7; d_call: TRBD2; clone_size: -; cdr3_nt: TGTGCCAGCTCACCACGGGCTATAGCGGGGGGCTCCTACGAGCAGTACTTC; cdr3_aa: CASSPRAIAGGSYEQYF
v_call: TRBV10-1; j_call: TRBJ1-4; d_call: -; clone_size: few; cdr3_nt: TGCGCCAGCAGTGTGATCCAACCGGGGGTCGAAAAACTGTTTTTT; cdr3_aa: CASSVIQPGVEKLFF
v_call: TRBV7-2; j_call: TRBJ2-7; d_call: -; clone_size: -; cdr3_nt: TGTGCCAGCAGCTTAACTGGTTACGAGCAGTACTTC; cdr3_aa: CASSLTGYEQYF
v_call: TRBV29-1; j_call: TRBJ1-1; d_call: -; clone_size: -; cdr3_nt: TGCAGCGTTGCTGAACCGGACACTGAAGCTTTCTTT; cdr3_aa: CSVAEPDTEAFF
v_call: TRBV7-9; j_call: TRBJ1-5; d_call: TRBD1; clone_size: -; cdr3_nt: TGTGCCAGCAGCCTTGGACAGGGCAATCAGCCCCAGCATTTT; cdr3_aa: CASSLGQGNQPQHF